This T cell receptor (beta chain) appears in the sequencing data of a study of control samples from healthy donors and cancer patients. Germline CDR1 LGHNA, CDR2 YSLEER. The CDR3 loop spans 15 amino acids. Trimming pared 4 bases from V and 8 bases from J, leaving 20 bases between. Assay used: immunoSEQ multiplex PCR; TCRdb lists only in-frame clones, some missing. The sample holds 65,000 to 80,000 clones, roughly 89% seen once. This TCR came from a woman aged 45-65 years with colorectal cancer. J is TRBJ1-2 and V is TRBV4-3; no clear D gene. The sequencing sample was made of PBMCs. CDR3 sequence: CASSLSFGPLGGYTF. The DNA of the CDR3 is TGCGCCAGCAGCCTTTCTTTTGGCCCCTTAGGGGGCTACACCTTC.